This T cell receptor (beta chain) was identified in a study of blood T cell repertoires in COVID-19. As processed by the authors: From reference gene primer amplification, estimates of nucleated cell counts were derived. Measured with immunoSEQ multiplex PCR; TCRdb has only the in-frame clones, and not every one. V and J calls and clone size are those listed in that table; D and trimming were worked out from the DNA. Among a few hundred thousand clones listed, more than 70% were seen once. The ends lost 4 bases at V and 5 bases at J; junction bases unmatched: 4. The CDR3 is made up of 13 amino acids.

The TCR sequence derives from a woman aged 55-69 years with COVID-19, enrolled during active disease. The chain combines TRBV23-1 with TRBJ2-7, with 8 positions matching TRBD1. TRBV23-1 is an ORF for which the function is uncertain. Sequencing used peripheral blood. The CDR3 region has the DNA TGCGCCAGCAGTCGACAGGGGCTGAACGAGCAGTACTTC. Residues: CASSRQGLNEQYF.